This TCR beta chain was profiled in a study of T cell repertoires in cytomegalovirus infection (dated by TCRdb to 2018 to 2020). Study-level background: Alongside well-studied HLA-B-restricted epitopes, the peptide stimulations were aimed at recently identified HLA-C-restricted CMV epitopes, whose presentation resists viral immunomodulation. Donor HLA type was relevant to the analysis, because carriage of CMV infection together with the matching HLA type was indicated by public TCR beta signatures. The full study reports these points: The ex vivo response was dominated by HLA-C-restricted CMV-specific TCR beta clonotypes, which also provided the single most frequent clonotype in two of eight donors. Carriers of CMV infection plus the relevant HLA type were discriminated by the cumulative frequency of public TCR beta family members in the study cohort and in an independent roughly 380-donor cohort.

This sample was sequenced with an Illumina HiSeq 1500. Through fastp at Q25 and MiXCR, TCRdb rebuilt clones from the public reads, retaining in-frame beta chains. Every entry covers one CDR3 protein and lists the most common genes and DNA from its rows. The sample table holds 550,000 to 700,000 distinct CDR3 sequences, of which 40% were seen once. The ten largest make up more than 40% of the sample. Reading the label with the study, this specimen's treatment or condition is: in vitro stimulation with specific CMV peptide epitopes to enrich CMV-specific T cells. Concerning this clonotype: No cognate antigen has been identified for it. The record has no base qualities; no much larger clone is one base away.

V was cut back by 3 bases and J by 10 bases, leaving a gap of 16 bases between them. The cysteine opens and the phenylalanine closes a CDR3 of 14 amino acids. Of all the DNA, just the CDR3 is kept, 42 bases in frame from base 1. The sample consisted of cultured PBMCs, taken from culture after CMV antigen stimulation. Recombination connected TRBV12-3 or TRBV12-4 to TRBJ2-1; a tentative D call is TRBD2 (5 bases match). The receptor was derived from a human donor in good health (CMV status not recorded). Some clones in this sample may be carry-over from other donors' samples. CDR3 loop: CASSLDSTPGEQFF. The DNA sequence follows: TGTGCCAGCAGTTTGGACTCTACCCCGGGAGAGCAGTTCTTC.